This T cell receptor beta chain is from a study of T-cell memory formation after mild COVID-19. Study details: TCR clustering was largely donor specific. Study-level points and caveats: Nothing confirmed that second-wave clones peaking on day 37 were specific for SARS-CoV-2.

Points on this clonotype: Antigen unknown.

Barcoded TCR alpha and TCR beta cDNA libraries with UMIs came from 5'RACE using constant-segment primers. TCRdb analysed the 5' RACE reads with MiXCR anew, one entry per CDR3 protein. The top ten clones hold about 26% of a sample with about 140,000 distinct CDR3 sequences, more than 13% of them seen once. CDR3 length equals 16 residues. Trimming pared 0 bases from V and 2 bases from J, leaving 10 bases between. CDR1 is ENHRY and CDR2 is SYGVKD in the germline V gene. The sequenced sample consisted of PBMCs or a T cell subset sorted from them (not recorded which). The chain employs TRBV10-3 and TRBJ2-2; TRBD1 or TRBD2 may be the D gene (5 bases each). The origin of this receptor is an adult woman who had mild COVID-19 (a few samples of this study predate the infection). Cell type and time point are not known. CDR3 sequence (DNA): TGTGCCATCAGTGAGTCGGCCGGGACCAACACCGGGGAGCTGTTTTTT. Protein product: CAISESAGTNTGELFF.